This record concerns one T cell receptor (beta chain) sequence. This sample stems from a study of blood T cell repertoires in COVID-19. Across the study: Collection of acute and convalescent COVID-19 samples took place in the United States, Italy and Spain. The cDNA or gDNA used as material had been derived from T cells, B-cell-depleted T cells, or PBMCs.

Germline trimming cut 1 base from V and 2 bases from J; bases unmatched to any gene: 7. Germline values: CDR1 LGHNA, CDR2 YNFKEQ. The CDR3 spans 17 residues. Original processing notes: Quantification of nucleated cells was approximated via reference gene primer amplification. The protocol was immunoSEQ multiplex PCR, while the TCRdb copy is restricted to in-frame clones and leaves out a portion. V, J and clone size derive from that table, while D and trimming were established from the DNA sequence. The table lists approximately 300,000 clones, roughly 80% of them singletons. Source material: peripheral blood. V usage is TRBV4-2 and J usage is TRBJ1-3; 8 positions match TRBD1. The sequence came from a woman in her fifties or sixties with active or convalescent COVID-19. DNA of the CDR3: TGTGCCAGCAGCCAAGCTATACAGGGGGGAACTGGAAACACCATATATTTT. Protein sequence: CASSQAIQGGTGNTIYF.